This T cell receptor beta chain was documented in a study of T cell responses to AZD1222 COVID-19 vaccine. The study's findings and limits: The study found vaccine-associated CD4 TCRs spanning spike, dominant at 160-218 and 743-854. Repertoire sampling was restricted to post-peak T cell response timepoints. Epitopes outside B.1.351 and B.1.1.7 mutated regions reportedly drew nearly half of spike TCRs. The donors showed a predominance of white British ancestry and of females, with possible underestimation of clonal diversity.

For this clone: As yet, its antigen is unknown.

The repertoire was sequenced with immunoSEQ multiplex PCR; TCRdb's copy has only in-frame clones and lacks some. The data show some 150,000 clones, approximately 88% seen once. Germline trimming cut 5 bases from V and 7 bases from J; bases unmatched to any gene: 9. There are 14 residues in the CDR3. The germline V gene encodes CDR1 SGHDT and CDR2 YYEEEE. This chain uses TRBV5-6 with TRBJ2-1; TRBD1 agrees at 7 bases. The starting material was peripheral blood, obtained on day 0 of MenACWY control vaccination. This clonotype was obtained from an adult in good health. The CDR3 DNA is TGTGCCAGCAGATGGACAGGTGCAACTAATGAGCAGTTCTTC. Protein sequence: CASRWTGATNEQFF.